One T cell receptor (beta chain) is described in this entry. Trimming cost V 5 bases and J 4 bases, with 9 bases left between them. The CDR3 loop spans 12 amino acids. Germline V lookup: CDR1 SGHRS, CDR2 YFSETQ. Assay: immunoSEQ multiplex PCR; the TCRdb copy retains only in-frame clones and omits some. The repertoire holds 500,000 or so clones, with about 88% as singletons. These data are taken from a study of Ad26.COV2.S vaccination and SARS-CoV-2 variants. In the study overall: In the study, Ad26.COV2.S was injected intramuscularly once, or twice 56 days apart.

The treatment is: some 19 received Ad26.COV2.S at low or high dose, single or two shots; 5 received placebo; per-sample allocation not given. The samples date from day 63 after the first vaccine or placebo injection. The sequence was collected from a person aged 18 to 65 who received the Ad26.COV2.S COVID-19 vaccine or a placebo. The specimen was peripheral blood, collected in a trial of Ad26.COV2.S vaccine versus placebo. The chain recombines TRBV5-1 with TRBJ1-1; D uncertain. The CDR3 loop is CASSGWGTEAFF. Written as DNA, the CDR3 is TGCGCCAGCAGTGGTTGGGGCACTGAAGCTTTCTTT.